The 14 T cell receptor beta chains given below trace back to one sample, sequenced in a study of PD-1 blockade in classical Hodgkin lymphoma. Time point denoted: cycle 4 day 1 (C4D1), after less than seven weeks of nivolumab. Each patient's relapse followed autologous stem cell transplantation, and brentuximab vedotin exposure varied. Clones were sequenced by immunoSEQ multiplex PCR, and TCRdb holds only the in-frame ones, with some missing. Of about 64,000 clones listed, around nine tenths are singletons. The sample here was peripheral blood mononuclear cells (PBMCs), taken before the fourth cycle of nivolumab. These receptors were collected from a human donor with classical Hodgkin lymphoma.

This sequence joins TRBV28 and TRBJ1-5; D gene ambiguous. CDR1 and CDR2 (germline): MDHEN, SYDVKM. CDR3 size: 15 residues. The ends were cut back, 5 bases at V and 7 bases at J, with 18 bases in the middle. In DNA, the CDR3 is TGTGCCAGCAGTCCCTTAGAGTCCCTTTTCCAGCCCCAGCATTTT. Amino acid sequence: CASSPLESLFQPQHF.

The chain is built from TRBV18 and TRBJ2-7; weak D call: TRBD1 (6 bases). The CDR3 runs 13 residues. Trimming removed 3 bases at V and 9 bases at J, with 15 bases between. Germline CDR1 is KGHSH and CDR2 is LQKENI. The CDR3 DNA reads as TGTGCCAGCTCACCGGGACACGGGAAAAGGCAGTACTTC. Its translation: CASSPGHGKRQYF. Filled out from reference TRBV18 and TRBJ2-7, the complete variable domain reads NAGVMQNPRHLVRRRGQEARLRCSPMKGHSHVYWYRQLPEEGLKFMVYLQKENIIDESGMPKERFSAEFPKEGPSILRIQQVVRGDSAAYFCASSPGHGKRQYFGPGTRLTVT.

The table lists this clone with a count of one. This sequence joins TRBV11-3 and TRBJ1-6; D unresolved. The CDR3 consists of 11 residues. The V and J ends lost 7 bases and 9 bases respectively, with 7 bases between them. CDR1 and CDR2 from the germline V gene are SGHNT and YENEEA. The CDR3 DNA reads TGTGCCAGCACCCAGTTTTCACCCCTCCACTTT. Amino acids: CASTQFSPLHF.

The chain carries TRBV28 and TRBJ2-7; D is uncertain. V dropped 10 bases and J dropped 2 bases, with 9 bases sitting between them. Germline V gene sequence: CDR1 MDHEN, CDR2 SYDVKM. The length of the CDR3 is 11 residues. As DNA, the CDR3 is TGTGCCACCCGCTATACCTACGAGCAGTACTTC. This encodes CATRYTYEQYF.

The genes are TRBV5-1 and TRBJ1-1; D gene uncertain. Trimming removed 1 base at V and 0 bases at J, with 7 bases between. The CDR3 runs 14 residues. CDR1 SGHRS and CDR2 YFSETQ come from the germline V gene. CDR3 sequence reads: CASSLRRMNTEAFF. In DNA, the CDR3 is TGCGCCAGCAGCTTGCGCCGGATGAACACTGAAGCTTTCTTT.

The rearrangement joins TRBV5-1 to TRBJ2-7; 8 bases fit TRBD1. The V gene end was trimmed by 4 bases and the J gene end by 3 bases; junction bases not matched to a gene: 9. CDR3 length: 15 residues. From germline, CDR1 is SGHRS and CDR2 YFSETQ. CDR3 residues: CASSPDGTGNYEQYF. The DNA of the CDR3 is TGCGCCAGCAGCCCGGACGGGACAGGCAACTACGAGCAGTACTTC.

CDR3 sequence reads: CSVEESAGVVDVQYF. The CDR3 bases are TGCAGCGTTGAGGAATCGGCAGGAGTTGTAGATGTCCAGTACTTC. The chain carries TRBV29-1 and TRBJ2-5, with D unresolved. V was pared by 3 bases and J by 10 bases, with 24 bases between. Germline CDR1 is SQVTM and CDR2 is ANQGSEA. The CDR3 spans 15 residues.

The chain links TRBV10-3 to TRBJ2-6; the D gene is possibly TRBD1 (5 bases). Trimming took 3 bases from V and 2 from J, leaving 17 bases between them. This CDR3 is 18 amino acids long. CDR1 and CDR2 (germline): ENHRY, SYGVKD. CDR3 nucleotides: TGTGCCATCAGTGAAAGACAGCCCCGGTCGACTGGGGCCAACGTCCTGACTTTC. Translation gives CAISERQPRSTGANVLTF.

The chain joins TRBV4-1 to TRBJ2-3, with unresolved D. The length of the CDR3 is 14 residues. V was clipped by 3 bases and J by 6 bases, with 13 bases between them. Looked up from germline, CDR1 is MGHRA and CDR2 is YSYEKL. The CDR3 reads CASSQDHQADTQYF. CDR3 bases: TGCGCCAGCAGCCAGGACCACCAGGCGGATACGCAGTATTTT.

The genes are TRBV28 and TRBJ1-3; 9 nucleotides match TRBD1. V lost 5 bases and J lost 1; bases outside the gene matches: 3. The CDR3 loop spans 15 amino acids. CDR1 and CDR2 (germline): MDHEN, SYDVKM. The DNA for the CDR3 is TGTGCCAGCAGTACTGGGACAGGGTCTGGAAACACCATATATTTT. This sequence encodes CASSTGTGSGNTIYF.

The chain has TRBV28 and TRBJ2-1; tentatively, D is TRBD1 (6 bases). V shed 3 bases and J shed 0 bases, with 15 bases lying between them. The CDR3 has 17 residues. Germline CDR1 is MDHEN and CDR2 is SYDVKM. The CDR3 DNA is TGTGCCAGCAGTTTTATGGCCCTACAGGGCTCCTACAATGAGCAGTTCTTC. It specifies CASSFMALQGSYNEQFF.

The genes are TRBV6-7 and TRBJ2-7; D unresolved. TRBV6-7 falls under the ORF class, with uncertain function. CDR3 size: 13 residues. V was pared by 5 bases and J by 0 bases, with 8 bases between. The CDR3 nucleotides are TGTGCCAGCAGTCCGCGAAACTCCTACGAGCAGTACTTC. Protein product: CASSPRNSYEQYF.

V is TRBV6-5 and J is TRBJ2-7; a possible D gene is TRBD1 (5 bases). CDR1 and CDR2 from the germline V gene are MNHEY and SVGAGI. V was pared by 2 bases and J by 1 base, with 6 bases between. This CDR3 region has 13 residues. This CDR3 reads CASSYRGSYEQYF. Here the CDR3 DNA reads TGTGCCAGCAGTTACAGGGGATCCTACGAGCAGTACTTC.

V and J are TRBV7-8 and TRBJ1-4, with D perhaps TRBD1 (5 bases). The V and J ends lost 1 base and 4 bases respectively, with 10 bases between them. Germline assignment: CDR1 SGHVS and CDR2 FQNEAQ. The CDR3 is 15 residues long. Here the CDR3 DNA reads TGTGCCAGCAGCTTAGTCGCAGGGCTTAATGAAAAACTGTTTTTT. Its protein product is CASSLVAGLNEKLFF.